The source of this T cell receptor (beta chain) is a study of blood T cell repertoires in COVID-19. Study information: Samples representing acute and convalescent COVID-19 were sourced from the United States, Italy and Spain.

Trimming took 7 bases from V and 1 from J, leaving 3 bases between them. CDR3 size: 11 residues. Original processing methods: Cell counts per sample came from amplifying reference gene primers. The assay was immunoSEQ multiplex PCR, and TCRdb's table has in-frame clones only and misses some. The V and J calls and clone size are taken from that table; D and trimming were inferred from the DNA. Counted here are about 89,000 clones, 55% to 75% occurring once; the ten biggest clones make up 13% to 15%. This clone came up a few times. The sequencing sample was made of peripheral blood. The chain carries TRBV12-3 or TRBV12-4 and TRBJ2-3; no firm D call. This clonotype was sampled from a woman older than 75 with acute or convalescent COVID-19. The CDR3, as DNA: TGTGCCAGCACCGGCACAGATACGCAGTATTTT. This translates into CASTGTDTQYF.